This is a list of T cell receptor beta chains from one sample in a study of cytomegalovirus exposure and HLA in healthy donors. The method was immunoSEQ multiplex PCR; TCRdb's version includes in-frame clones alone and lacks a portion of them. The sample has about 200,000 clones; approximately 78% are singletons. The sample was PBMCs. These receptors came from a man aged 25 to 40 in good health and CMV-seronegative. CDR3s include the opening cysteine and the closing phenylalanine or tryptophan. A D gene is named only where the DNA matches it firmly. Size tells how often a clone was seen (once, few, many) or the class of an expanded clone, and some rows leave it out.

j_call | clone_size | d_call | v_call | cdr3_nt | cdr3_aa
TRBJ1-2 | . | . | TRBV29-1 | TGCAGCGTTCCGGACAGCACGTTCTATGGCTACACCTTC | CSVPDSTFYGYTF
TRBJ1-2 | once | . | TRBV6-6 | TGTGCCAGCAGTTACCCGTTAGTCGGGTCTCGGACAGCCTACACCTTC | CASSYPLVGSRTAYTF
TRBJ2-1 | few | TRBD1 | TRBV28 | TGTGCCAGCAGTGCCCGACAGGGGGCAAACAATGAGCAGTTCTTC | CASSARQGANNEQFF
TRBJ2-5 | . | . | TRBV11-2 | TGTGCCAGCAGCTTAGGGGCAGGCATTTTCCAAGAGACCCAGTACTTC | CASSLGAGIFQETQYF
TRBJ2-7 | . | TRBD1 | TRBV12-5 | TGTGCTAGTGGACAGGGGACGGGGTACGAGCAGTACTTC | CASGQGTGYEQYF
TRBJ2-1 | . | . | TRBV7-2 | TGTGCCAGCAGCTTCTTTGTCAGGACTGGGGTATACAATGAGCAGTTCTTC | CASSFFVRTGVYNEQFF
TRBJ2-1 | . | . | TRBV6-5 | TGTGCCAGCAGTTACGGAGTTGAGCAGTTCTTC | CASSYGVEQFF
TRBJ1-5 | . | . | TRBV6-5 | TGTGCCAGCAGGGAGGGACCGTTTAATCAGCCCCAGCATTTT | CASREGPFNQPQHF
TRBJ1-6 | . | TRBD1 | TRBV18 | TGTGCCAGCTCAGAGGGGGCCCGGGAGTTTGATTCACCCCTCCACTTT | CASSEGAREFDSPLHF
TRBJ1-1 | . | . | TRBV5-1 | TGCGCCAGCAGCTTGGGCACAGGGATTGGGGGCACTGAAGCTTTCTTT | CASSLGTGIGGTEAFF
TRBJ1-2 | . | . | TRBV6-1 | TGTGCCAGCAGTGAAGACAGGGTTAGTGGCTACACCTTC | CASSEDRVSGYTF
TRBJ2-7 | few | TRBD1 | TRBV27 | TGTGCCAGCAGTTTAAGGCAGGGGGCATCCTACGAGCAGTACTTC | CASSLRQGASYEQYF
TRBJ1-1 | few | . | TRBV28 | TGTGCCAGCAGTTTACGAGGGAGCGTCGCTGAAGCTTTCTTT | CASSLRGSVAEAFF